Here is one T cell receptor (beta chain) with its context. No antigen is known for it. Base qualities are missing; no much larger clone stands one base away. This specimen's time point label, per the study, means: week 5, during vaccination. Every vaccine dose consisted of 300 ug of a 20-mer mutant IDH1 peptide in Montanide, administered subcutaneously together with topical imiquimod. Donors had newly diagnosed WHO grade 3 or 4 IDH1-mutant astrocytomas with loss of nuclear ATRX. The samples were drawn from NOA16, a multicentre, single-arm, open-label phase I trial in Germany that tested a mutant IDH1 peptide vaccine in humans for the first time. Genomic DNA for TCRB sequencing was extracted from EDTA blood using the DNeasy Blood and Tissue Kit. Libraries were made using the immunoSEQ multiplex PCR assay. Rearranged TCR beta chain sequences were amplified using the hsTCRB Kit according to the manufacturer's protocol. TCRB libraries were sequenced on an Illumina MiSeq. On the authors' methods: Demultiplexing, trimming and gene mapping were performed with the kit vendor's proprietary platform. TCRdb retrieved this table from immuneACCESS and kept in-frame rearrangements only. Not all clones are present; in checked studies, unresolved V genes account for under half, and no reason is known for the remainder. Clonal size and the V and J genes are those of that table, whereas D and trimming came from the DNA. Here the sample has around 29,000 clones; around 90% occur a single time. Of the sample, 3% to 4% is held by the ten largest clones.

The data were obtained in a study of a mutant IDH1 vaccine in newly diagnosed glioma (dated by TCRdb to about 2021). Looking at the study overall: Eight vaccinations were administered to patients in weeks 1, 3, 5, 7, 11, 15, 19 and 23, corresponding to visits V03 through V10. Vaccination began 4-6 weeks after radiotherapy alone, or alongside temozolomide cycles in the chemotherapy-containing groups. Of the approximately 30 treated patients, around 60% were male and around 38% were female, and a mean age of about 37 years was recorded. Before enrollment, most patients had been given radiochemotherapy with temozolomide as standard therapy, while the rest had received either radiotherapy alone or temozolomide alone. Peripheral blood was collected at six visits: V03 (baseline), V05, V07, V10, V12 and V13. Longitudinal TCRB deep sequencing was done for roughly 23 treated patients, wherever samples were available for exploratory analyses. The study at large found these results: The authors stated that sample limitations prevented analyses of patient blood samples from being reproduced. Immune responses induced by the vaccine were seen in over 90% of patients across multiple MHC alleles. Pseudoprogression seemed to be unrelated to changes in the top peripheral T cell clonotypes found by TCRB sequencing. Availability determined which PBMC samples were chosen for TCRB deep sequencing.

The junction carries 10 bases between V and J, which are trimmed by 10 bases and 4 bases respectively. Reading the germline V gene gives CDR1 ENHRY and CDR2 SYGVKD. From the cysteine through the phenylalanine, the CDR3 covers 11 amino acids. Just CDR3 DNA is preserved here, 33 bases in frame from base 1. The sequence was obtained from a woman in her thirties or forties with glioma. Some clones in this sample may be carry-over from other donors' samples. This chain is built from TRBV10-3 and TRBJ2-5, with the identity of the D gene unclear. This sample comprised peripheral blood mononuclear cells (PBMCs), obtained from a glioma patient whose treatment included an IDH1 peptide vaccine. The nucleotides read TGTGCCACCGTGGAAAGAGAGACCCAGTACTTC. This gives the protein CATVERETQYF.